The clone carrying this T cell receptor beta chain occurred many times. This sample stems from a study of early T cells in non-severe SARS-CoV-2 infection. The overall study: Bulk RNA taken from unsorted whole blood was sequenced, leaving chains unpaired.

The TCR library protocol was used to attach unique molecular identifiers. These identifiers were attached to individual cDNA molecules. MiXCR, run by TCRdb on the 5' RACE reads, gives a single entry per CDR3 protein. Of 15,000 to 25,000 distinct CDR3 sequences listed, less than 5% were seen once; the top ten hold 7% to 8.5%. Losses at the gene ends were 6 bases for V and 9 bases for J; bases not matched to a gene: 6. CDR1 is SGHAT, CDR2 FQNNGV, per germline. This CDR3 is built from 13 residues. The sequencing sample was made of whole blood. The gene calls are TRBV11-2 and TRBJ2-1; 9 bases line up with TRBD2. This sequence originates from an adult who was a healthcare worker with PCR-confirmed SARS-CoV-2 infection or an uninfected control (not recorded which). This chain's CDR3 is CASRGTSRPEQFF. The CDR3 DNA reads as TGTGCCAGCAGGGGGACTAGCAGGCCTGAGCAGTTCTTC.